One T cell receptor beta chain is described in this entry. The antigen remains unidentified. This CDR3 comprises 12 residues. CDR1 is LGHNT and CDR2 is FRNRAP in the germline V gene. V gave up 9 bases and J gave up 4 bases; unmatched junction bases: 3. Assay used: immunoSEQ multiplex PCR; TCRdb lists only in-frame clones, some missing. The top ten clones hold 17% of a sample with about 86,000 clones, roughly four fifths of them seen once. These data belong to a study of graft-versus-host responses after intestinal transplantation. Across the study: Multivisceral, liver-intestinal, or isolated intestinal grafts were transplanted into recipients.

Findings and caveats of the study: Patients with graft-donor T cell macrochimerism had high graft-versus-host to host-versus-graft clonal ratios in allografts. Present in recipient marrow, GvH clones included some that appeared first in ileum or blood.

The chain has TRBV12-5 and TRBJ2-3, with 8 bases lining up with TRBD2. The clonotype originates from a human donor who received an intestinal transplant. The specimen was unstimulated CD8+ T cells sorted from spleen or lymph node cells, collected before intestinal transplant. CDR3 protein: CASGGAPDTQYF. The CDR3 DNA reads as TGTGCTAGCGGGGGGGCTCCAGATACGCAGTATTTT.